This TCR beta chain was found in a study of T cell repertoires in cytomegalovirus infection (dated 2019 in TCRdb). In terms of the full investigation: Because public TCR beta signatures pointed to carriage of CMV infection together with the matching HLA type, the HLA type of each donor mattered for the analysis.

Only a few counts were recorded for this clonotype. Its specific antigen is unknown. There are no base qualities to consult, and no much larger clone falls within one base. The germline V gene sets CDR1 to KGHDR and CDR2 to SFDVKD. The junction carries 13 bases between V and J, which are trimmed by 5 bases and 0 bases respectively. The CDR3 runs 16 residues from the cysteine to the phenylalanine. Of all the DNA, just the CDR3 is kept, 48 bases in frame from base 1. Findings and caveats that apply to the study as a whole: Carriers of CMV infection plus the relevant HLA type were discriminated by the cumulative frequency of public TCR beta family members in the study cohort and in an independent roughly 380-donor cohort. The ex vivo response was dominated by HLA-C-restricted CMV-specific TCR beta clonotypes, and the single most frequent clonotype in two of eight donors was supplied by these HLA-C-restricted clonotypes.

This sample was sequenced with an Illumina HiSeq 1500. Using fastp trimming at Q25 and MiXCR clonotype assembly, TCRdb reanalyzed the public sequencing data and kept in-frame beta chains. Identical CDR3 protein sequences are pooled into one entry, listed with their most common genes and DNA. Recorded for this sample are around 740,000 distinct CDR3 sequences; approximately 40% of them occurred a single time. The ten largest clonotypes hold around 2.8% of the sample. The sequenced material came from PBMCs. This receptor was identified in a human donor in good health (CMV status not recorded). Some clones in this sample may be carry-over from other donors' samples. The chain couples TRBV24-1 to TRBJ2-1, with the identity of the D gene unclear. The CDR3 corresponds to CATSGSRTSSYNEQFF. The sequence in DNA is TGTGCCACCAGTGGTTCTAGGACCAGCTCCTACAATGAGCAGTTCTTC.